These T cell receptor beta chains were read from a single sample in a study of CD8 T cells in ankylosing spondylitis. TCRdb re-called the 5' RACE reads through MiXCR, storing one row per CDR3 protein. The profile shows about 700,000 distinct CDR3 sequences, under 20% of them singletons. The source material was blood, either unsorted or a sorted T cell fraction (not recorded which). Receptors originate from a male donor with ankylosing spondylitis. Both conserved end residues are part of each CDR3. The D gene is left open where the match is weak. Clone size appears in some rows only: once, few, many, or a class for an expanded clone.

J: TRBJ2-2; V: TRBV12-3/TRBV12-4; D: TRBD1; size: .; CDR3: CASSLGTGGVTGELFF; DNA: TGTGCCAGCAGTTTAGGGACAGGGGGCGTAACCGGGGAGCTGTTTTTT
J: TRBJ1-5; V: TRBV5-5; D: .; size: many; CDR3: CASSWQGRRNQPQHF; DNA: TGTGCCAGCAGTTGGCAGGGGAGGCGGAATCAGCCCCAGCATTTT
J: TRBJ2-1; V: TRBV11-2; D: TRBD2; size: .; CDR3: CASSLGRTSGGDEQFF; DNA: TGTGCCAGCAGCTTAGGCCGGACTAGCGGGGGGGATGAGCAGTTCTTC
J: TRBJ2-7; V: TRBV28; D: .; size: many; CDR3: CASSPGGRSYEQYF; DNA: TGTGCCAGCAGCCCCGGGGGGCGATCCTACGAGCAGTACTTC
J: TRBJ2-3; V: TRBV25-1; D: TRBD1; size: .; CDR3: CASSAQGASTDTQYF; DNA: TGTGCCAGCAGTGCGCAGGGGGCTAGCACAGATACGCAGTATTTT
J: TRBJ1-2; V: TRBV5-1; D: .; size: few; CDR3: CASSLEYPDPADGYTF; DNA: TGCGCCAGCAGCTTGGAATACCCCGATCCCGCGGATGGCTACACCTTC
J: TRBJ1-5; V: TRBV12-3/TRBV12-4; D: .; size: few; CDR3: CASSFGGYQPQHF; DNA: TGTGCCAGCAGTTTCGGGGGATATCAGCCCCAGCATTTT
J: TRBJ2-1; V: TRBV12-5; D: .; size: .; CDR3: CASGWQGIEQFF; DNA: TGTGCTAGTGGTTGGCAGGGAATTGAGCAGTTCTTC
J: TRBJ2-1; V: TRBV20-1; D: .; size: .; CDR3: CSARPQGKGVYNEQFF; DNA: TGCAGTGCTAGACCACAGGGTAAGGGGGTCTACAATGAGCAGTTCTTC
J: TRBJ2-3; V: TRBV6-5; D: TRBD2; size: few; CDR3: CASSYERGRALYF; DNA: TGTGCCAGCAGTTATGAACGCGGGAGGGCCTTGTATTTT
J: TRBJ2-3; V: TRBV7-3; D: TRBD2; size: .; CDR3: CASSLSGSGSYSGTDTQYF; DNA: TGTGCCAGCAGCTTATCTGGTAGCGGGAGTTATTCCGGCACAGATACGCAGTATTTT
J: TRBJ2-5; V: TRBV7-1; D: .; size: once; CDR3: CASSASPPGLQETQYF; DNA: TGTGCCAGCAGCGCCTCTCCCCCGGGGTTACAAGAGACCCAGTACTTC
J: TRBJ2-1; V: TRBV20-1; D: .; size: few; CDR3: CSATHTYRGEQFF; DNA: TGCAGTGCTACCCACACCTATCGGGGTGAGCAGTTCTTC
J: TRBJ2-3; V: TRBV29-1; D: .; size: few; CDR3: CSVEAWAADTQYF; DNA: TGCAGCGTTGAAGCTTGGGCAGCAGATACGCAGTATTTT
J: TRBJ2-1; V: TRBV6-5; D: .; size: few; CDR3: CASSFDGSNEQFF; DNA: TGTGCCAGCAGTTTCGACGGCAGCAATGAGCAGTTCTTC
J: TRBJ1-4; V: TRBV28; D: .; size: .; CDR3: CASSFGRGLTNEKLFF; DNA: TGTGCCAGCAGTTTCGGTCGCGGGTTAACTAATGAAAAACTGTTTTTT
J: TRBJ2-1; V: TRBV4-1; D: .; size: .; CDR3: CASSQDVRLDRDSYNEQFF; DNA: TGCGCCAGCAGCCAAGATGTCCGACTAGATCGAGACTCCTACAATGAGCAGTTCTTC
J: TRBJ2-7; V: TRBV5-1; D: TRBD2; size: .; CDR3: CASSFRPGGSYEQYF; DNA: TGCGCCAGCAGCTTCCGTCCGGGGGGCTCCTACGAGCAGTACTTC
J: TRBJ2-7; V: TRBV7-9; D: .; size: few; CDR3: CASSHRDEQYF; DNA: TGTGCCAGCAGCCACCGGGACGAGCAGTACTTC
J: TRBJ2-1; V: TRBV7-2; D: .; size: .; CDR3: CASSVALGSHNEQFF; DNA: TGTGCCAGCAGCGTAGCCCTCGGGAGCCACAATGAGCAGTTCTTC
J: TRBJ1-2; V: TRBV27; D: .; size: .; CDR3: CASSPKGVGYGYTF; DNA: TGTGCCAGCAGTCCAAAAGGGGTCGGCTATGGCTACACCTTC
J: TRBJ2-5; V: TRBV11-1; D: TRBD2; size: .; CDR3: CASSFGTSGGDPQETQYF; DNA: TGTGCCAGCAGCTTCGGGACTAGCGGGGGGGATCCTCAAGAGACCCAGTACTTC
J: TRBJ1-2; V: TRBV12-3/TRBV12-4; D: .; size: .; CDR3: CASSPAGGPRGYTF; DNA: TGTGCCAGCAGCCCCGCGGGGGGCCCCCGAGGGTACACCTTC